Listed here are 5 T cell receptor beta chains from one sample, sequenced in a study of shared clonotypes between healthy human individuals (dated by TCRdb to the early 2020s). Libraries were constructed by the immunoSEQ multiplex PCR assay. TCRdb stores this immuneACCESS table with in-frame sequences only. Part of the clones is absent; in the studies checked, under half of the shortfall reflects unresolved V genes, and no reason is known for the rest. Counted in this sample were approximately 2,300,000 clones; 92% of them appeared once. Around 0.4% of the sample comes from the top ten. The sample comprised naive CD4+ T cells from PBMCs. The cell subset or site label corresponds to: CD45RA+ positively selected. All receptors derive from a man younger than 30 in good health. Some clones in this sample may be carry-over from other donors' samples.

In this sample, this clone turned up once. The chain couples TRBV10-3 to TRBJ2-7, with 10 bases fitting TRBD2. Germline assignment: CDR1 ENHRY and CDR2 SYGVKD. Germline trimming cut 3 bases from V and 1 base from J; bases unmatched to any gene: 3. CDR3 length: 15 residues. This chain's CDR3 is CAISDLAGVSYEQYF. CDR3 sequence (DNA): TGTGCCATCAGTGACCTAGCGGGAGTGTCCTACGAGCAGTACTTC.

This clone showed up just once. The V call is TRBV19, the J call TRBJ2-7; D remains unclear. Germline values: CDR1 LNHDA, CDR2 SQIVND (reference sequence). The CDR3 covers 15 residues. V shed 3 bases and J shed 3 bases, with 15 bases lying between them. The CDR3 here is CASSMIHENLYEQYF. CDR3 in DNA: TGTGCCAGTAGTATGATACACGAAAACCTCTACGAGCAGTACTTC. The variable domain in full, with the rest retrieved from reference TRBV19 and TRBJ2-7, is DGGITQSPKYLFRKEGQNVTLSCEQNLNHDAMYWYRQDPGQGLRLIYYSQIVNDFQKGDIAEGYSVSREKKESFPLTVTSAQKNPTAFYLCASSMIHENLYEQYFGPGTRLTVT.

The rearrangement joins TRBV9 to TRBJ1-5; D remains ambiguous. This CDR3 is 15 amino acids long. The germline V gene encodes CDR1 SGDLS and CDR2 YYNGEE. V was shortened by 0 bases and J by 3 bases, with 10 bases between the two germline ends. As DNA, the CDR3 is TGTGCCAGCAGCGTAGATTCCTCGTTCAATCAGCCCCAGCATTTT. This translates into CASSVDSSFNQPQHF.

The chain uses TRBV6-5 and TRBJ2-5; D not certain. With 0 bases removed from V and 5 bases from J, the gap between germline ends came to 7 bases. The CDR3 loop spans 13 amino acids. Germline lookup yields CDR1 MNHEY and CDR2 SVGAGI. The CDR3 is CASSYSNWETQYF. CDR3 DNA: TGTGCCAGCAGTTACTCGAACTGGGAGACCCAGTACTTC.

The chain uses TRBV11-2 and TRBJ2-7; 11 nucleotides agree with TRBD1. CDR3 length: 14 residues. Germline CDR1 reads SGHAT; CDR2 reads FQNNGV. V shed 5 bases and J 6 bases; nucleotides not matched to a gene: 6. In DNA, the CDR3 is TGTGCCAGCAGCCCGGGACAGGGGGTTATCGAGCAGTACTTC. Its translation is CASSPGQGVIEQYF.